The next 10 T cell receptor beta chains were all read from a single sample in a study of vaccination effects on CD4 cells after COVID-19. Which antigens these TCRs recognize remains unknown. Sequencing followed a ViraFEST assay step that expanded antigen-specific CD4+ T cells with viral peptide pools. Following a roughly 11-day culture, CD4+ T cells were purified. SARS-CoV-2 infected the person between March and December 2020, as confirmed by PCR. Profiled with immunoSEQ multiplex PCR; TCRdb holds only in-frame clones, not every one. The sample lists some 40,000 clones, approximately 70% occurring once. The sequenced sample was CD4+ T cells from PBMCs cultured with a peptide pool, obtained before COVID-19 vaccination. The receptors come from a human donor who had a prior SARS-CoV-2 infection.

The genes are TRBV24-1 and TRBJ2-5; D remains unclear. Germline V CDR1 and CDR2: KGHDR, SFDVKD. Trimming took 1 base from V and 5 from J, leaving 7 bases between them. The length of the CDR3 is 13 residues. The DNA for the CDR3 is TGTGCCACCAGTGATTTAGGGTTGGAGACCCAGTACTTC. Residues: CATSDLGLETQYF.

This clone was counted a few times. V usage is TRBV2 and J usage is TRBJ1-2; D possibly corresponds to TRBD1 (5 bases). This CDR3 is built from 14 residues. Trimming shortened V by 5 bases and J by 5 bases, and 15 bases separated the two germline ends. In germline, CDR1 is SNHLY, CDR2 FYNNEI. The chain's CDR3 is CASSLEGTPYGYTF. The CDR3 nucleotides read TGTGCCAGCAGTTTGGAGGGGACCCCGTATGGCTACACCTTC.

The chain combines TRBV9 with TRBJ1-2; D uncertain. The CDR3 has 14 residues. Germline CDR1 and CDR2: SGDLS and YYNGEE. Trimming removed 0 bases from V and 2 bases from J, with 8 bases in between. In nucleotides, the CDR3 is TGTGCCAGCAGCGTAGGGCCGGGCAACTATGGCTACACCTTC. Protein sequence: CASSVGPGNYGYTF.

This clone showed up just once. This chain uses TRBV11-3 with TRBJ2-3; D gene ambiguous. Per the germline V gene, CDR1 is SGHNT and CDR2 is YENEEA. Trimming took 1 base from V and 1 from J, leaving 12 bases between them. The CDR3 is made up of 16 amino acids. The chain's CDR3 is CASSLGAITGTDTQYF. DNA of the CDR3: TGTGCCAGCAGCTTAGGGGCAATCACGGGCACAGATACGCAGTATTTT.

The chain uses TRBV29-1 and TRBJ2-3; 11 bases align to TRBD2. Germline trimming cut 3 bases from V and 6 bases from J; bases unmatched to any gene: 2. Germline CDR1 is SQVTM and CDR2 is ANQGSEA. The CDR3 sequence is 13 residues long. CDR3 protein: CSVERLAGDTQYF. The CDR3 nucleotides are TGCAGCGTTGAGAGACTAGCGGGGGATACGCAGTATTTT.

In its sample, this clone was seen a few times. The rearrangement uses TRBV4-1 and TRBJ2-3; 7 positions agree with TRBD1. Germline V gives CDR1 MGHRA, CDR2 YSYEKL. The V segment lost 3 bases and the J segment 1 base; nucleotides outside the gene matches: 7. CDR3 length equals 16 residues. CDR3 amino acids: CASSHPGGTGTDTQYF. CDR3 nucleotide sequence: TGCGCCAGCAGCCACCCAGGGGGAACTGGCACAGATACGCAGTATTTT.

The chain has TRBV7-8 and TRBJ1-1, with 9 nucleotides matching TRBD1. With 1 base clipped from V and 5 bases from J, the junction kept 17 bases outside the gene matches. The CDR3 has 19 amino acids. Germline CDR1 reads SGHVS; CDR2 reads FQNEAQ. DNA for the CDR3: TGTGCCAGCAGCTTAGTTCTTGGTTCGTACAGGGGGCGGAAGACTGAAGCTTTCTTT. It specifies CASSLVLGSYRGRKTEAFF. Filled out from reference TRBV7-8 and TRBJ1-1, the complete variable domain reads GAGVSQSPRYKVAKRGQDVALRCDPISGHVSLFWYQQALGQGPEFLTYFQNEAQLDKSGLPSDRFFAERPEGSVSTLKIQRTQQEDSAVYLCASSLVLGSYRGRKTEAFFGQGTRLTVV.

This chain joins TRBV1 and TRBJ2-7; TRBD2 reflects the table's D call only, with no check against the DNA. TRBV1 is a pseudogene. The CDR3 length is 22 residues. CDR3 residues: CTSSQDACYSLAGGRPTYEQYF. CDR3 in DNA: TGCACCAGCAGCCAAGATGCGTGTTATTCGCTAGCGGGGGGGAGGCCAACCTACGAGCAGTACTTC.

The rearrangement uses TRBV29-1 and TRBJ2-5, with 9 bases aligning to TRBD1. Germline V gene data show CDR1 as SQVTM and CDR2 as ANQGSEA. The CDR3 totals 14 residues. J was trimmed by 1 base and V by 6 bases; bases with no gene match: 6. The CDR3 bases are TGCAGCGTCCGGCCGGACAGGGGCCAAGAGACCCAGTACTTC. It translates to CSVRPDRGQETQYF. Variable domain in full (rest from reference TRBV29-1 and TRBJ2-5): SAVISQKPSRDICQRGTSLTIQCQVDSQVTMMFWYRQQPGQSLTLIATANQGSEATYESGFVIDKFPISRPNLTFSTLTVSNMSPEDSSIYLCSVRPDRGQETQYFGPGTRLLVL.

The chain links TRBV5-1 to TRBJ2-5, with 13 positions matching TRBD2. Looked up from germline, CDR1 is SGHRS and CDR2 is YFSETQ. J lost 5 bases, V lost 4 bases, and 2 bases had no gene match. The CDR3 loop spans 14 amino acids. CDR3 nucleotides: TGCGCCAGCAGCCAGACTAGCGGGAGGGAGACCCAGTACTTC. It specifies CASSQTSGRETQYF.